Listed below are T cell receptor beta chains from one sample, sequenced in a study of spatial heterogeneity in lung cancer. TCRdb passed the 5' RACE reads through MiXCR, listing each CDR3 protein once. The data contain 11,000 or so distinct CDR3 sequences, 3% to 4.5% of them singletons. Sequenced here: normal lung tissue next to the tumor, sampled at surgery. These receptor sequences come from a male donor with early-stage non-small cell lung cancer. CDR3s include the opening cysteine and the closing phenylalanine or tryptophan. D genes are given only for firm matches. The size entry is marked missing in some rows and otherwise reads once, few, many or a size class.

- | TRBJ1-3 | many | TRBV20-1 | TGCAGTGCTAGAGACGGCGACAGGCCCTCTGGAAACACCATATATTTT | CSARDGDRPSGNTIYF
- | TRBJ2-5 | many | TRBV7-9 | TGTGCCAGCAGCTTAGCCGTGGTTCCAGGAGAGACCCAGTACTTC | CASSLAVVPGETQYF
- | TRBJ1-1 | many | TRBV20-1 | TGCAGTGCCCGGGAGGGTAACACTGAAGCTTTCTTT | CSAREGNTEAFF
- | TRBJ2-1 | many | TRBV27 | TGTGCCAGCAGTTTCAGGAGGAACAATGAGCAGTTCTTC | CASSFRRNNEQFF
- | TRBJ1-1 | many | TRBV29-1 | TGCAGCGTAAAGACGGGAGGTAACACTGAAGCTTTCTTT | CSVKTGGNTEAFF
- | TRBJ1-5 | many | TRBV7-9 | TGTGCCAGCAGTTTCGACAGCGACAATCAGCCCCAGCATTTT | CASSFDSDNQPQHF
TRBD1 | TRBJ1-5 | many | TRBV28 | TGTGCCAGCAGTTTGGGTAGGGGGGGACAGCTCTTCAATCAGCCCCAGCATTTT | CASSLGRGGQLFNQPQHF
- | TRBJ2-5 | medium-sized | TRBV19 | TGTGCCAGTAGTGATTCAAGAGGGGAGACCCAGTACTTC | CASSDSRGETQYF
TRBD2 | TRBJ2-7 | - | TRBV7-2 | TGTGCCAGCAGCAGGACTAGCATCTACGAGCAGTACTTC | CASSRTSIYEQYF
TRBD2 | TRBJ2-3 | medium-sized | TRBV29-1 | TGCAGCGTTGAAGATGGGTACGGGAGGGCGAGAGATACGCAGTATTTT | CSVEDGYGRARDTQYF
- | TRBJ1-4 | many | TRBV4-2 | TGTGCCAGCAGCCAAGAAGGAGGGGGGGCAACTAATGAAAAACTGTTTTTT | CASSQEGGGATNEKLFF
- | TRBJ2-3 | - | TRBV5-6 | TGTGCCAGCAGCTCCCATAACGACTGGGGAAGCACAGATACGCAGTATTTT | CASSSHNDWGSTDTQYF
- | TRBJ1-6 | medium-sized | TRBV7-2 | TGTGCCAGCATGGGAAACTCCTATAATTCACCCCTCCACTTT | CASMGNSYNSPLHF
- | TRBJ1-4 | medium-sized | TRBV20-1 | TGCAGTGCAAGGCCAACTAATGAAAAACTGTTTTTT | CSARPTNEKLFF
- | TRBJ2-5 | many | TRBV7-2 | TGTGCCAGCAGCTTAGCGGTAAACCGGGTGGAGACCCAGTACTTC | CASSLAVNRVETQYF
- | TRBJ2-3 | many | TRBV5-1 | TGCGCCAGCAGCTTGACAGTGCTGTCCACAGATACGCAGTATTTT | CASSLTVLSTDTQYF
- | TRBJ2-7 | many | TRBV28 | TGTGCCAGCAGAAGGGGTACCGGGTTGGGCTACGAGCAGTACTTC | CASRRGTGLGYEQYF
TRBD1 | TRBJ1-2 | medium-sized | TRBV12-3/TRBV12-4 | TGTGCCAGCAGTTTAGGAAGGGGGACAGGGATTACTAACTATGGCTACACCTTC | CASSLGRGTGITNYGYTF
TRBD2 | TRBJ2-1 | medium-sized | TRBV20-1 | TGCAGTGCTAGAGATCTGGGAGGGAATGAGCAGTTCTTC | CSARDLGGNEQFF
- | TRBJ1-5 | medium-sized | TRBV18 | TGTGCCAGCTCACCAAACCCGGACCAGCCCCAGCATTTT | CASSPNPDQPQHF
- | TRBJ1-6 | many | TRBV9 | TGTGCCAGCAGCGTAGCTGAGACGTCACCCCTCCACTTT | CASSVAETSPLHF
TRBD1 | TRBJ1-6 | large | TRBV7-2 | TGTGCCAGCAGAAGACAGGGCACAGGTTCACCCCTCCACTTT | CASRRQGTGSPLHF
- | TRBJ1-5 | few | TRBV6-1 | TGTGCCAGCAGTGATCGGCAGGGTAGTGATCAGCCCCAGCATTTT | CASSDRQGSDQPQHF
- | TRBJ1-6 | medium-sized | TRBV12-3/TRBV12-4 | TGTGCCAGCAGCCGACGGGGGTCCTCACCCCTCCACTTT | CASSRRGSSPLHF
- | TRBJ1-6 | large | TRBV6-5 | TGTGCCAGCAGTTACTGGCTGGGGGGGCATTCACCCCTCCACTTT | CASSYWLGGHSPLHF
- | TRBJ2-2 | many | TRBV5-1 | TGCGCCAGCAGCGGCAGGAACTCGAACACCGGGGAGCTGTTTTTT | CASSGRNSNTGELFF
- | TRBJ2-3 | many | TRBV29-1 | TGCAGCGTTGACAGGAGCCAAGATACGCAGTATTTT | CSVDRSQDTQYF
TRBD1 | TRBJ1-1 | many | TRBV6-1 | TGTGCCAGCAATGGCAGGACAGGGGGGAACACTGAAGCTTTCTTT | CASNGRTGGNTEAFF
- | TRBJ2-1 | many | TRBV3-1 | TGTGCCAGCAGCCAGGGCGGGGATGAGCAGTTCTTC | CASSQGGDEQFF
TRBD1 | TRBJ1-2 | medium-sized | TRBV6-6 | TGTGCCAGCAGGACTGGGACAGGGGGCAACTATGGCTACACCTTC | CASRTGTGGNYGYTF
- | TRBJ1-3 | many | TRBV18 | TGTGCCAGCTCACCGGACGAGGGGCCTGGAAACACCATATATTTT | CASSPDEGPGNTIYF
- | TRBJ2-1 | many | TRBV29-1 | TGCAGCGTAGCGGAGACCTACAATGAGCAGTTCTTC | CSVAETYNEQFF
- | TRBJ2-7 | many | TRBV28 | TGTGCCAGCCACATAGAGACTGGGGGATCCGAGCAGTACTTC | CASHIETGGSEQYF
TRBD2 | TRBJ2-5 | many | TRBV7-7 | TGTGCTAGCAGCTTAGCGGGGGGTCAAGAGACCCAGTACTTC | CASSLAGGQETQYF
- | TRBJ2-7 | many | TRBV23-1 | TGCGCCAGCAGTCTTCTCCCGCTCGACAGCGCTATCTCCTACGAGCAGTACTTC | CASSLLPLDSAISYEQYF
TRBD2 | TRBJ2-1 | medium-sized | TRBV29-1 | TGCAGCGTTGATTCAGCGGGGGGGCAGTTCTTC | CSVDSAGGQFF
- | TRBJ2-5 | - | TRBV5-6 | TGTGCCAGCAGCACCCCCCCGGCGGTACAAGAGACCCAGTACTTC | CASSTPPAVQETQYF
TRBD1 | TRBJ2-4 | many | TRBV20-1 | TGCAGTGCTACGGACAGGATGGCCAAAAACATTCAGTACTTC | CSATDRMAKNIQYF
- | TRBJ2-1 | medium-sized | TRBV6-5 | TGTGCCAGCAGCAAACAGAATTCTTTAGATGAGCAGTTCTTC | CASSKQNSLDEQFF
TRBD1 | TRBJ1-5 | few | TRBV29-1 | TGCAGCGTTGTACTAGAGACAGGGGCTAATCAGCCCCAGCATTTT | CSVVLETGANQPQHF
- | TRBJ1-1 | many | TRBV29-1 | TGCAGCGTTGTAATTGGGGGCATGAACACTGAAGCTTTCTTT | CSVVIGGMNTEAFF
- | TRBJ2-3 | few | TRBV20-1 | TGCAGTGCTAGAGACCCACTTAATACGCAGTATTTT | CSARDPLNTQYF
- | TRBJ1-6 | many | TRBV9 | TGTGCCAGCAGCGTAAGTGGAGATTCACCCCTCCACTTT | CASSVSGDSPLHF
- | TRBJ2-3 | few | TRBV5-4 | TGTGCCAGCAGCTTGGCGAGGGGCGGGGGCAAGACAGATACGCAGTATTTT | CASSLARGGGKTDTQYF
- | TRBJ2-1 | many | TRBV10-1 | TGCGCCAGCAGTGAGTCCTTCTCCAATGAGCAGTTCTTC | CASSESFSNEQFF
- | TRBJ1-2 | many | TRBV6-5 | TGTGCCAGCAGTTACAGCGGAGGGTTTTCTGGCATGCGATACACCTTC | CASSYSGGFSGMRYTF
- | TRBJ1-1 | medium-sized | TRBV6-5 | TGTGCCAGCAGTCAGGTGCAGAACACTGAAGCTTTCTTT | CASSQVQNTEAFF